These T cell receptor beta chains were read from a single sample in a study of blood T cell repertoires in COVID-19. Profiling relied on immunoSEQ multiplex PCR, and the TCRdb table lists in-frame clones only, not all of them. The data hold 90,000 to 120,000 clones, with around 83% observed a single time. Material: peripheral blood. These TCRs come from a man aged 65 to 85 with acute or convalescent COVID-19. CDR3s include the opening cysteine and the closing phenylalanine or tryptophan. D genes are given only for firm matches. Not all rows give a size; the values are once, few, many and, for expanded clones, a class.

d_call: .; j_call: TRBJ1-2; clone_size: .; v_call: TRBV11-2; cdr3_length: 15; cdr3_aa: CASSSQPDRNYGYTF; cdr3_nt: TGTGCCAGCAGCTCGCAGCCCGACAGAAACTATGGCTACACCTTC
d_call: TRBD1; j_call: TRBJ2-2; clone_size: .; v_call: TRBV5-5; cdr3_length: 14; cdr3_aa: CASSKGTGAGELFF; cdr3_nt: TGTGCCAGCAGCAAGGGGACAGGGGCCGGGGAGCTGTTTTTT
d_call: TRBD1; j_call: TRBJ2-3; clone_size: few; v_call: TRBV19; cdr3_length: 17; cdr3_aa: CASSIDPRQGLTDTQYF; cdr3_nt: TGTGCCAGTAGTATAGATCCAAGACAGGGTTTGACAGATACGCAGTATTTT
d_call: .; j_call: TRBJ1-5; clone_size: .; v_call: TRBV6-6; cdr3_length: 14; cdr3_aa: CASSLQGGNQPQHF; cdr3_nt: TGTGCCAGCAGTTTACAGGGTGGCAATCAGCCCCAGCATTTT
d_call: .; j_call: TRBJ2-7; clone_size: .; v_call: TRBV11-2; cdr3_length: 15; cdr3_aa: CASSPTGGTENEQYF; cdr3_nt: TGTGCCAGCAGCCCCACCGGCGGGACAGAAAACGAGCAGTACTTC
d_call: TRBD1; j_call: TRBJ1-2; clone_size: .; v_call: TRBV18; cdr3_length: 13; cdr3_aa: CASSPRDSDGYTF; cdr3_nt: TGTGCCAGCTCACCAAGGGACAGCGATGGCTACACCTTC
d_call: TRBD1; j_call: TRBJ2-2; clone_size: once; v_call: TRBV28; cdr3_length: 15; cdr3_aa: CASSLQGLVAGELFF; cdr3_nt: TGTGCCAGCAGCTTACAGGGGTTAGTGGCCGGGGAGCTGTTTTTT
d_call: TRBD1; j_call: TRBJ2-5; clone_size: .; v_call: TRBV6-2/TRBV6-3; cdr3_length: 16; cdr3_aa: CASSYGQGAIQETQYF; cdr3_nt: TGTGCCAGCAGTTACGGGCAGGGGGCGATCCAAGAGACCCAGTACTTC
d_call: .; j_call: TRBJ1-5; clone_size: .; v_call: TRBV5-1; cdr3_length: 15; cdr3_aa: CASSLVTGPNQPQHF; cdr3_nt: TGCGCCAGCAGCTTGGTGACAGGCCCTAATCAGCCCCAGCATTTT
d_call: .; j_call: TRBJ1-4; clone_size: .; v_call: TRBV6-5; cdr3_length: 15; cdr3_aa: CASSYSGRVDEKLFF; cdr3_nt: TGTGCCAGCAGTTACTCTGGCAGGGTAGATGAAAAACTGTTTTTT
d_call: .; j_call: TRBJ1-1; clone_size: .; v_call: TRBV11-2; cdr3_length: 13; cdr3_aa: CASSLTGNTEAFF; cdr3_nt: TGTGCCAGCAGCTTGACAGGGAACACTGAAGCTTTCTTT
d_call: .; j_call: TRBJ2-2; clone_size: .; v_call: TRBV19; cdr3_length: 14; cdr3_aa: CASRTQGYTGELFF; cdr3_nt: TGTGCCAGCCGAACTCAGGGATACACCGGGGAGCTGTTTTTT
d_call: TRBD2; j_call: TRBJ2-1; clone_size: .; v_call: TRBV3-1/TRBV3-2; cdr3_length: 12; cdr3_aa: CASSQVAGEQFF; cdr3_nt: TGTGCCAGCAGCCAAGTAGCGGGGGAGCAGTTCTTC
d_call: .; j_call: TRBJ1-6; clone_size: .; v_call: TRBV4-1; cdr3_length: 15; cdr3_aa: CASSQDSSYNSPLHF; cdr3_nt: TGCGCCAGCAGCCAAGACAGCTCCTATAATTCACCCCTCCACTTT
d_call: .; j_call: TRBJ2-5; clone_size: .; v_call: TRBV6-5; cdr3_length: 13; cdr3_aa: CASAGLWGETQYF; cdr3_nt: TGTGCCAGCGCAGGACTCTGGGGAGAGACCCAGTACTTC
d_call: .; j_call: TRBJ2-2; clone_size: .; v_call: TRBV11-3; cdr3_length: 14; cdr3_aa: CASSYEGRTGELFF; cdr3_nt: TGTGCCAGCAGCTATGAGGGTCGCACCGGGGAGCTGTTTTTT
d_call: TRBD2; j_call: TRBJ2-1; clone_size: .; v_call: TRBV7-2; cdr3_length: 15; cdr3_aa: CASSSLAGVYNEQFF; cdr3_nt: TGTGCCAGCAGCTCACTAGCGGGGGTGTACAATGAGCAGTTCTTC
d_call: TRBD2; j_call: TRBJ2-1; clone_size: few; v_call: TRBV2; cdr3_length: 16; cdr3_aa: CASRTSGGQTYNEQFF; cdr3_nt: TGTGCCAGCCGGACTAGCGGGGGGCAGACCTACAATGAGCAGTTCTTC
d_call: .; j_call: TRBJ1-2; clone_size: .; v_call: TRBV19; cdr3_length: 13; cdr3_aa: CASSIQGNYGYTF; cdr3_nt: TGTGCCAGTAGTATTCAGGGAAACTATGGCTACACCTTC
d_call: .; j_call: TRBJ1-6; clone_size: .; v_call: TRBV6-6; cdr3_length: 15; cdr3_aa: CASSPRTAVNSPLHF; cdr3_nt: TGTGCCAGCAGCCCCAGGACAGCCGTTAATTCACCCCTCCACTTT
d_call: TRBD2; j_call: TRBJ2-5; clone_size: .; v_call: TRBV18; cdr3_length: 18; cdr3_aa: CASSPRTSGGPVQETQYF; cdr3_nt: TGTGCCAGCTCACCAAGGACTAGCGGGGGCCCGGTACAAGAGACCCAGTACTTC
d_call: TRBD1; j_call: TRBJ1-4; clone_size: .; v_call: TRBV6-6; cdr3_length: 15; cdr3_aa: CASSHSGQGGEKLFF; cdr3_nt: TGTGCCAGCAGTCACTCGGGACAGGGAGGTGAAAAACTGTTTTTT